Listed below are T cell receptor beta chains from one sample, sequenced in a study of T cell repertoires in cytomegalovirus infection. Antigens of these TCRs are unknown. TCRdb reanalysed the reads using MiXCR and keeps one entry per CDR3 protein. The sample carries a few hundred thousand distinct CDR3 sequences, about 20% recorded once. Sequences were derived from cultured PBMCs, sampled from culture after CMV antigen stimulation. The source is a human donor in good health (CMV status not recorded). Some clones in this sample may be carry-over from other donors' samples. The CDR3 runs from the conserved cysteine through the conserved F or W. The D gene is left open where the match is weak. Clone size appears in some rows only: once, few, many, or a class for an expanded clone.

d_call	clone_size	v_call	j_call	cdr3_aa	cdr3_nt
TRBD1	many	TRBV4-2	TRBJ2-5	CASSQDHQGVETQYF	TGTGCCAGCAGCCAAGACCACCAGGGGGTCGAGACCCAGTACTTC
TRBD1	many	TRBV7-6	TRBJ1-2	CASSLGQGVLNGYTF	TGTGCCAGCAGCTTGGGACAGGGGGTCTTAAACGGCTACACCTTC
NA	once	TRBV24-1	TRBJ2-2	CATSDRIRRPQGTGELFF	TGTGCCACCAGTGACCGGATCCGGAGGCCCCAGGGCACCGGGGAGCTGTTTTTT
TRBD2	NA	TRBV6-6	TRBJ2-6	CASSYRLAGGPSGANVLTF	TGTGCCAGCAGTTACCGACTAGCGGGAGGGCCGTCTGGGGCCAACGTCCTGACTTTC
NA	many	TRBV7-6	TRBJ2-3	CASSLYDSNTQYF	TGTGCCAGCAGCTTATATGACAGTAATACGCAGTATTTT
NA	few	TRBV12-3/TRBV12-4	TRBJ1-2	CATKGDQLGYTF	TGTGCCACCAAAGGGGATCAGCTTGGCTACACCTTC
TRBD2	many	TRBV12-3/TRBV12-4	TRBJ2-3	CASSLARLAGAPDTQYF	TGTGCCAGCAGTTTAGCCCGACTAGCGGGAGCGCCAGATACGCAGTATTTT
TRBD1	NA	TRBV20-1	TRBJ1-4	CSATLRGTNEKLFF	TGCAGTGCAACCCTCAGGGGGACTAATGAAAAACTGTTTTTT
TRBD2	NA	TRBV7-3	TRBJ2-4	CAGSLNAWEGLYF	TGTGCCGGCAGCTTAAACGCGTGGGAGGGCCTCTACTTC
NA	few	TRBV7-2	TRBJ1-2	CASSLDALGVNYGYTF	TGTGCCAGCAGCTTAGATGCGCTGGGAGTAAACTATGGCTACACCTTC
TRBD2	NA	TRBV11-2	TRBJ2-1	CASSQLIAGNNEQFF	TGCGCCAGCAGCCAGCTTATAGCGGGAAACAATGAGCAGTTCTTC
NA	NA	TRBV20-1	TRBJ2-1	CSASGRRNEQFF	TGCAGTGCTAGCGGGAGACGAAATGAGCAGTTCTTC
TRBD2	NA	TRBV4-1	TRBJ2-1	CASSRRGSGRAGVYEQFF	TGCGCCAGCAGCCGCAGGGGTAGCGGGAGGGCCGGGGTATATGAGCAGTTCTTC
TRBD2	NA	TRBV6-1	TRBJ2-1	CASIYRTSGDYNEQFF	TGTGCCAGCATCTACCGGACTAGCGGAGACTACAATGAGCAGTTCTTC
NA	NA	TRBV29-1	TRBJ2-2	CSAGTHRSGTGELFF	TGCAGCGCAGGGACTCACCGGTCGGGCACCGGGGAGCTGTTTTTT
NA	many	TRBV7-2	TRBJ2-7	CASRYSVGYEQYF	TGTGCCAGCAGGTACTCTGTGGGGTACGAGCAGTACTTC
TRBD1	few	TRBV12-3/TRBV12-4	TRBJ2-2	CASRTGAGRGGELFF	TGTGCCAGCAGAACAGGGGCTGGTAGGGGCGGGGAGCTGTTTTTT
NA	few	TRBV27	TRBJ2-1	CASSLDLSYNEQFF	TGTGCCAGCAGTTTGGACTTATCTTACAATGAGCAGTTCTTC
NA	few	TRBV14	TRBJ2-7	CASSLRTVPYEQYF	TGTGCCAGCAGCCTACGGACAGTACCCTACGAGCAGTACTTC
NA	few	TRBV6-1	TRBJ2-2	CASLGIIARGNANTGELFF	TGTGCCAGTCTGGGGATAATAGCGCGAGGGAATGCGAACACCGGGGAGCTGTTTTTT
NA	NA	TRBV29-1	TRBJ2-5	CSVEGVQETQYF	TGCAGCGTTGAAGGGGTACAAGAGACCCAGTACTTC
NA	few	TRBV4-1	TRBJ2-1	CASSQGSLGNEQFF	TGCGCCAGCAGCCAAGGAAGCCTGGGCAATGAGCAGTTCTTC
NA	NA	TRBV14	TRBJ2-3	CASSQDNRRNTDTQYF	TGTGCCAGCAGCCAAGATAATCGGCGGAACACAGATACGCAGTATTTT
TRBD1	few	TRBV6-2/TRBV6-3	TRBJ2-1	CASSYPDRFRNEQFF	TGTGCCAGCAGTTACCCGGACAGGTTTAGAAATGAGCAGTTCTTC
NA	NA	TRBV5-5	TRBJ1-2	CASSPQLILYGYTF	TGTGCCAGCAGCCCCCAACTGATACTCTATGGCTACACCTTC
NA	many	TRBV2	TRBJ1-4	CASSDPWANEKLFF	TGTGCCAGCAGTGACCCATGGGCTAATGAAAAACTGTTTTTT
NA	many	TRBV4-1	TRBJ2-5	CASSQVGTGETQYF	TGCGCCAGCAGCCAAGTAGGAACAGGGGAGACCCAGTACTTC
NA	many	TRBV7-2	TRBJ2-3	CASSFRDPRDTQYF	TGTGCCAGCAGCTTCCGAGACCCCAGGGATACGCAGTATTTT
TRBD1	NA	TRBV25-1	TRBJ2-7	CASSRGTGVYEQYF	TGTGCCAGCAGCCGCGGGACAGGGGTCTACGAGCAGTACTTC
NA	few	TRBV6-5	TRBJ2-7	CASSYMFGGYEQYF	TGTGCCAGCAGTTACATGTTCGGGGGCTACGAGCAGTACTTC
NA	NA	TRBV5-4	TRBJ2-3	CASSRGLEDTQYF	TGTGCCAGCAGCCGCGGTCTGGAAGATACGCAGTATTTT
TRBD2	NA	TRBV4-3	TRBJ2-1	CASSQGLGRANNEQFF	TGCGCCAGCAGCCAAGGTTTGGGGAGGGCCAACAATGAGCAGTTCTTC
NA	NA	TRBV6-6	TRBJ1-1	CASSSVTVNTEAFF	TGTGCCAGCAGTTCGGTAACGGTGAACACTGAAGCTTTCTTT
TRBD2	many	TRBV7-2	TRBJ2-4	CASMWGGGGNIQYF	TGTGCCAGCATGTGGGGGGGAGGCGGAAACATTCAGTACTTC
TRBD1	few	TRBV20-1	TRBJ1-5	CSARADRGRESQPQHF	TGCAGTGCTAGGGCAGACAGGGGGCGGGAATCTCAGCCCCAGCATTTT
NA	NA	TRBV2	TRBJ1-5	CASSERRGLVMWPQHF	TGTGCCAGCAGTGAAAGAAGGGGACTGGTAATGTGGCCCCAGCATTTT
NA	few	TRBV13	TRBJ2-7	CASSSWIHSYEQYF	TGTGCCAGCAGCTCTTGGATTCATTCCTACGAGCAGTACTTC
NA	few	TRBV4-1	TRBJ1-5	CASSQDPEARFQPQHF	TGCGCCAGCAGCCAGGATCCAGAAGCGCGTTTTCAGCCCCAGCATTTT
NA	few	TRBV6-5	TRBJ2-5	CASSYAAPGETQYF	TGTGCCAGCAGTTATGCGGCGCCCGGAGAGACCCAGTACTTC
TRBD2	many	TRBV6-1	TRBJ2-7	CASSLKRLAGTSYEQYF	TGTGCCAGCAGTCTTAAACGACTAGCGGGAACCTCCTACGAGCAGTACTTC
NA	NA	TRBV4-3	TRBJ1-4	CASSQVNQPNEKLFF	TGCGCCAGCAGCCAAGTGAACCAACCTAATGAAAAACTGTTTTTT
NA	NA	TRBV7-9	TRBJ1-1	CASTPGAEAFF	TGTGCCAGCACCCCCGGGGCTGAAGCTTTCTTT